Listed here are 27 T cell receptor beta chains from one sample, sequenced in a study of T cells after yellow fever vaccination. Via MiXCR, TCRdb re-called the 5' RACE reads, giving one row per CDR3 protein. Among over 250,000 distinct CDR3 sequences listed, about 4% were seen once. This material consisted of PBMCs, taken 5 days after the yellow fever booster vaccination. These receptors were collected from a man aged 18 to 30 who received the YFV17D yellow fever vaccine.

This sequence joins TRBV6-6 and TRBJ1-3; TRBD1 aligns across 7 bases. Per germline, CDR1 MNHNY and CDR2 SVGAGI (reference sequence). CDR3 length equals 15 residues. J lost 0 bases, V lost 5 bases, and 4 bases had no gene match. CDR3 region: CASSDREISGNTIYF. DNA for the CDR3: TGTGCCAGCAGTGACAGGGAGATCTCTGGAAACACCATATATTTT.

This clonotype was seen a few times. The rearrangement joins TRBV6-2 or TRBV6-3 to TRBJ2-6; D remains ambiguous. Germline V CDR1 and CDR2: MNHEY, SVGEGT. V lost 8 bases to trimming and J lost 3 bases, with 17 bases between them. This CDR3 has 16 residues. The CDR3 loop is CASGRPPSDGANVLTF. The CDR3 DNA follows: TGTGCCAGCGGTAGGCCCCCGTCCGATGGGGCCAACGTCCTGACTTTC.

Ten or more counts support this clonotype. J is TRBJ2-7 and V is TRBV5-1, with D perhaps matching TRBD1 (6 bases). Trimming shortened V by 2 bases and J by 2 bases, and 17 bases separated the two germline ends. CDR1 and CDR2 from the germline V gene are SGHRS and YFSETQ. This CDR3 has 16 residues. The CDR3 DNA follows: TGCGCCAGCAGCTTTCTCCTGGAGACAGGACCCTACGAGCAGTACTTC. This translates into CASSFLLETGPYEQYF.

This clonotype has ten or more counts. The chain links TRBV4-1 to TRBJ2-1, with D uncertain. V was clipped by 5 bases and J by 5 bases, with 10 bases between them. The germline CDR1 and CDR2 sequences are MGHRA and YSYEKL. This CDR3 spans 13 amino acids. CDR3 amino acids: CASSGWGNNEQFF. The CDR3 coding sequence is TGCGCCAGCAGCGGGTGGGGAAACAATGAGCAGTTCTTC.

The rearrangement links TRBV20-1 to TRBJ1-2; no reliable D call. The CDR3 contains 12 residues. CDR1 is DFQATT, CDR2 SNEGSKA, per germline (reference sequence). V was cut by 6 bases and J by 8 bases, with 16 bases left in between. CDR3 loop: CSATDGLGGYTF. CDR3 coding DNA: TGCAGTGCAACGGACGGCTTGGGGGGCTACACCTTC.

The chain links TRBV6-2 or TRBV6-3 to TRBJ2-7; 7 nucleotides match TRBD1. Germline values: CDR1 MNHEY, CDR2 SVGEGT. The CDR3 is made up of 17 amino acids. The ends lost 7 bases at V and 5 bases at J; junction bases unmatched: 20. The DNA of the CDR3 is TGTGCCAGCAAAGGTGTGATTGGAGGACAGGATATACACGAGCAGTACTTC. It is translated as CASKGVIGGQDIHEQYF.

V gene TRBV18 combines with J gene TRBJ2-5; 7 bases align to TRBD1. The CDR3 totals 14 residues. With 3 bases clipped from V and 1 base from J, the junction kept 2 bases outside the gene matches. CDR1 and CDR2 from the germline V gene are KGHSH and LQKENI. For the CDR3, the DNA is TGTGCCAGCTCACCCACAGGGGCCCAAGAGACCCAGTACTTC. As protein: CASSPTGAQETQYF.

This clonotype was counted between two and nine times. The rearrangement links TRBV7-2 to TRBJ2-1; D uncertain. Germline CDR1 reads SGHTA; CDR2 reads FQGNSA. The CDR3 runs to 14 residues. The V end lost 1 base, the J end lost 4 bases, and 8 bases lay between the germline ends. For the CDR3, the DNA is TGTGCCAGCAGCTTAGGGCTGATATACAATGAGCAGTTCTTC. It specifies CASSLGLIYNEQFF.

This chain uses TRBV28 with TRBJ2-5; D is unresolved. Deletions cut 10 bases from V and 4 bases from J, with 13 bases between. In germline, CDR1 is MDHEN, CDR2 SYDVKM. The CDR3 totals 12 residues. CDR3 in DNA: TGTGCCACCCTTGATCCGGTAGAGACCCAGTACTTC. Encoded protein: CATLDPVETQYF.

This clonotype was observed many times. The CDR3 reads CASSLSQGSYNEQFF. For the CDR3, the DNA is TGTGCCAGCAGCTTGAGTCAGGGATCCTACAATGAGCAGTTCTTC. The rearrangement joins TRBV5-4 to TRBJ2-1; tentatively, D is TRBD1 (5 bases). The CDR3 length is 15 residues. CDR1 is SGHNT, CDR2 YYREEE, per germline (reference sequence). Trimming pared 1 base from V and 1 base from J, leaving 9 bases between.

The sample holds a few counts of this clonotype. This chain links TRBV12-3 or TRBV12-4 with TRBJ2-5; a weak D match, TRBD1 (5 bases). Trimming pared 7 bases from V and 4 bases from J, leaving 13 bases between. The CDR3 is 13 amino acids. The CDR3 reads CASTRAWGETQYF. The CDR3 DNA follows: TGTGCCAGCACCAGGGCCTGGGGAGAGACCCAGTACTTC.

V usage is TRBV6-5 and J usage is TRBJ1-1; no reliable D call. Germline V gives CDR1 MNHEY, CDR2 SVGAGI. V was shortened by 5 bases and J by 0 bases, with 10 bases between the two germline ends. This CDR3 is 14 amino acids long. CDR3 nucleotide sequence: TGTGCCAGCAGTGTTCGAATGGTGAACACTGAAGCTTTCTTT. Translation: CASSVRMVNTEAFF.

This clonotype was counted ten times or more. The chain employs TRBV20-1 and TRBJ2-2, with 7 positions matching TRBD2. Germline V gene data show CDR1 as DFQATT and CDR2 as SNEGSKA (reference sequence). V trimming: 2 bases; J trimming: 2 bases; junction bases outside the gene matches: 8. The CDR3 has 16 residues. CDR3 in DNA: TGCAGTGCTAGACCCCTAGCGGACCCCAACACCGGGGAGCTGTTTTTT. This sequence encodes CSARPLADPNTGELFF.

This clonotype was observed a few times. This chain links TRBV9 with TRBJ2-1, with 10 bases lining up with TRBD2. Trimming removed 3 bases from V and 6 bases from J; junction bases left unmatched: 3. CDR3 length: 14 amino acids. The germline gives CDR1 SGDLS, CDR2 YYNGEE. CDR3 protein: CASSGSGGVNEQFF. CDR3 DNA sequence: TGTGCCAGCAGCGGAAGCGGGGGGGTCAATGAGCAGTTCTTC.

This clonotype was seen repeatedly, ten times or more. This chain joins TRBV29-1 and TRBJ1-4; 7 bases map to TRBD1. J lost 5 bases, V lost 6 bases, and 9 bases had no gene match. The CDR3 contains 14 residues. Germline V gene data show CDR1 as SQVTM and CDR2 as ANQGSEA. The DNA of the CDR3 is TGCAGCGTGGTTCAGGACAGGATAAATGAAAAACTGTTTTTT. Its translation: CSVVQDRINEKLFF.

CDR3 loop: CASSFKHGPYSNQPQHF. The CDR3 DNA is TGTGCCAGCAGTTTCAAACATGGCCCCTATAGCAATCAGCCCCAGCATTTT. V usage is TRBV27 and J usage is TRBJ1-5; D is undetermined. V lost 3 bases, J lost 0 bases, and 15 bases lay in between. CDR1 MNHEY and CDR2 SMNVEV come from the germline V gene (reference sequence). The CDR3 has 17 residues.

This clonotype was seen repeatedly, ten times or more. The rearrangement uses TRBV6-5 and TRBJ1-2, with 7 bases aligning to TRBD1. This CDR3 is 15 amino acids long. Trimming removed 6 bases from V and 3 bases from J; junction bases left unmatched: 10. Per the germline V gene, CDR1 is MNHEY and CDR2 is SVGAGI. The DNA for the CDR3 is TGTGCCAGCAGCTCGGGACAGACGGTTCACTATGGCTACACCTTC. The encoded protein is CASSSGQTVHYGYTF.

This rearrangement joins TRBV7-9 to TRBJ2-1; D is unclear. The CDR3 loop spans 17 amino acids. Germline V lookup: CDR1 SEHNR, CDR2 FQNEAQ (reference sequence). Deletions cut 5 bases from V and 8 bases from J, with 25 bases between. In DNA, the CDR3 is TGTGCCAGCAGCCTTAACCTCCGGCAGGACCTTCGGGATGAGCAGTTCTTC. Its protein is CASSLNLRQDLRDEQFF.

The gene calls are TRBV7-3 and TRBJ2-3; D remains unclear. From germline, CDR1 is SGHTA and CDR2 FQGTGA. The CDR3 contains 14 residues. V lost 2 bases, J lost 4 bases, and 10 bases lay in between. CDR3 residues: CASSLGRSPDTQYF. The CDR3 DNA reads TGTGCCAGCAGCTTAGGACGGTCTCCAGATACGCAGTATTTT.

This clonotype came up many times. The genes are TRBV29-1 and TRBJ2-4, with D perhaps matching TRBD2 (6 bases). The CDR3 sequence is 13 residues long. The V gene lost 6 bases and the J gene lost 4 bases, with 13 bases spanning the gap. CDR1 and CDR2 from the germline V gene are SQVTM and ANQGSEA. The CDR3 bases are TGCAGCGTCGGGACTCTGTCGAAAAACATTCAGTACTTC. This translates into CSVGTLSKNIQYF. Full variable domain (missing parts from reference TRBV29-1 and TRBJ2-4): SAVISQKPSRDICQRGTSLTIQCQVDSQVTMMFWYRQQPGQSLTLIATANQGSEATYESGFVIDKFPISRPNLTFSTLTVSNMSPEDSSIYLCSVGTLSKNIQYFGAGTRLSVL.

This clonotype was observed a handful of times. V and J are TRBV15 and TRBJ1-2; a weak D match, TRBD1 (5 bases). V was shortened by 1 base and J by 12 bases, with 12 bases between the two germline ends. The germline gives CDR1 LNHNV, CDR2 YYDKDF (reference sequence). CDR3 size: 12 residues. The CDR3 reads CATSRVGGSNTF. For the CDR3, the DNA is TGTGCCACCAGCAGAGTTGGGGGGAGTAACACCTTC.

This clonotype was seen a few times. The rearrangement joins TRBV1 to TRBJ2-3. TRBV1 is listed as a pseudogene. This CDR3 contains 15 residues. The CDR3 here is CTSSQDKWPPRTQYF. The CDR3 nucleotides are TGCACCAGCAGCCAAGATAAGTGGCCACCGAGGACGCAGTATTTT.

This clonotype showed up just a few times. The chain couples TRBV10-3 to TRBJ2-7; D perhaps matches TRBD2 (7 bases). The CDR3 runs 15 residues. Germline V lookup: CDR1 ENHRY, CDR2 SYGVKD. V lost 10 bases, J lost 6 bases, and 25 bases lay in between. The DNA for the CDR3 is TGTGCCACCACCCGGTTAGGGGGGGCGCTAGGCGAGCAGTACTTC. Residues: CATTRLGGALGEQYF.

This clonotype was picked up many times. The chain couples TRBV5-1 to TRBJ2-1, with D perhaps matching TRBD1 (6 bases). The CDR3 has 12 amino acids. V dropped 1 base and J dropped 9 bases, with 8 bases sitting between them. Germline-derived CDR1 and CDR2 are SGHRS and YFSETQ. DNA for the CDR3: TGCGCCAGCAGCTTGAGGGGGAGTGAGCAGTTCTTC. Translation gives CASSLRGSEQFF.

The chain links TRBV28 to TRBJ2-7, with 8 bases matching TRBD1. The germline gives CDR1 MDHEN, CDR2 SYDVKM. The CDR3 covers 14 residues. V was clipped by 7 bases and J by 1 base; unmatched bases: 6. The CDR3 reads CASKRTGLSYEQYV. The CDR3, as DNA: TGTGCCAGCAAAAGGACAGGGTTGTCCTACGAGCAGTACGTC.

V gene TRBV28 combines with J gene TRBJ2-1; 8 bases are shared with TRBD1. V was clipped by 3 bases and J by 2 bases; unmatched bases: 9. Looked up from germline, CDR1 is MDHEN and CDR2 is SYDVKM. The CDR3 covers 17 residues. CDR3 sequence: CASSFSPGTGTYNEQFF. The CDR3 nucleotides are TGTGCCAGCAGTTTTTCCCCCGGGACAGGCACCTACAATGAGCAGTTCTTC. Full variable domain (rest looked up from reference TRBV28 and TRBJ2-1): DVKVTQSSRYLVKRTGEKVFLECVQDMDHENMFWYRQDPGLGLRLIYFSYDVKMKEKGDIPEGYSVSREKKERFSLILESASTNQTSMYLCASSFSPGTGTYNEQFFGPGTRLTVL.

This clonotype was counted at least ten times. This sequence joins TRBV5-4 and TRBJ1-2; D is uncertain. This CDR3 spans 12 amino acids. Germline CDR1 SGHNT, CDR2 YYREEE (reference sequence). Deletions cut 1 base from V and 5 bases from J, with 6 bases between. DNA for the CDR3: TGTGCCAGCAGCTTGTACGGGTATGGCTACACCTTC. Translated: CASSLYGYGYTF. The full variable domain, rest sourced from reference TRBV5-4 and TRBJ1-2, is ETGVTQSPTHLIKTRGQQVTLRCSSQSGHNTVSWYQQALGQGPQFIFQYYREEENGRGNFPPRFSGLQFPNYSSELNVNALELDDSALYLCASSLYGYGYTFGSGTRLTVV.